This TCR beta chain derives from a study of blood T cell repertoires in COVID-19 (dated by TCRdb to about 2020). Background on the whole study: The collaborator samples originated in the United States, Italy and Spain and spanned the acute and convalescent phases of COVID-19. Subjects who had been exposed to COVID-19, were actively infected with it, or had recovered from it provided the deeply sampled blood TCRbeta repertoires that made up the dataset. Samples were obtained from the ongoing ImmuneRACE study (first 160 participants) and from 1,000 to 1,500 subjects provided by 6 global collaborators. Where available, HLA class I and class II types were obtained from metadata supplied by the sample provider rather than from assay-based typing. The material from the prospective study consisted of cDNA or gDNA derived from T cells, B-cell-depleted T cells, or PBMCs. The repertoires were released in a freely available public database meant as a resource for research on the immune response to SARS-CoV-2. A de-identified subject ID, COVID-19 status, age in years and sex were almost always included in the sample metadata.

The CDR3 starts with the cysteine, ends with the phenylalanine, and has 16 residues. The kept DNA is CDR3 alone, 48 bases in frame from the first base. As encoded in the germline V gene, CDR1 is SGHVS while CDR2 is FQNEAQ. Trimmed from V: 0 bases; trimmed from J: 3 bases; junction bases lacking a gene match: 6. Only one count was recorded for this clone. Its recognized antigen is unknown. Nothing much larger sits one base from this clone, and base qualities are not available. What the research found in general, with its limitations: The amount of clinical and demographic metadata varied by source and participant and was provided uncurated.

Participants in the prospective study were enrolled through a virtual design, were aged roughly 18 to 100 years, and lived in approximately 25 United States geographic areas. In the prospective study, cohorts were assigned on the basis of participant-reported clinical history obtained from a screening survey and a study questionnaire. A participant counted as exposed if, within 2 weeks of entering the study, that participant had been in contact with someone who had a PCR-confirmed or clinician-diagnosed COVID-19 case. Each participant in the prospective study had whole blood, serum and a nasopharyngeal or oropharyngeal swab collected by mobile phlebotomists. Participants in the prospective study had the option to provide additional blood draws and questionnaires over a roughly 2-month period. Prospective study blood samples were shipped either frozen or at room temperature before DNA extraction.

TCRbeta CDR3 regions were amplified from genomic DNA using the immunoSEQ Assay, a bias-controlled multiplex PCR. On the study's bioinformatics: Within the assay, amplification of reference gene primers was used to estimate how many nucleated cells each sample contained. To quantify the absolute abundance of each unique TCRbeta CDR3 rearrangement, sequence reads were collapsed and filtered. Productive Simpson clonality was computed per sample as the square root of Simpson's diversity index over productive rearrangements. TCRdb provides this immuneACCESS table in a form limited to in-frame rearrangements. Some clones are lacking; in checked studies, under half of them reflect an unresolved V gene, and why the rest are absent is not known. The V and J calls and clone size come from that table; D and trimming were worked out from the DNA. For this sample the table gives a few hundred thousand clones, of which approximately 84% were detected only once. Jointly, the top ten make up under 7% of the sample.

The TCR sequence derives from a woman aged 45-65 years who had been exposed to COVID-19. The sequenced material came from PBMCs or T cells enriched from blood (not recorded which). The sequence joins TRBV7-8 to TRBJ2-5, with TRBD2 matching 8 junction bases. This receptor carries the CDR3 CASSLASGVIEETQYF. The sequenced DNA is TGTGCCAGCAGCTTAGCTAGCGGGGTAATAGAAGAGACCCAGTACTTC.